This T cell receptor (beta chain) was captured in a study of radiotherapy plus CTLA-4 blockade in lung cancer. Study in general: Objective responses were documented in about 19% of patients, with disease control in about 28%.

V was clipped by 4 bases and J by 8 bases, with 11 bases between them. Germline V gives CDR1 MGHRA, CDR2 YSYEKL. This CDR3 has 12 amino acids. Here immunoSEQ multiplex PCR was the method, and the copy in TCRdb shows in-frame clones only, minus some. The data contain about 82,000 clones, about 78% of them singletons. This sample comprised peripheral blood, obtained from a patient treated with radiotherapy plus ipilimumab. J is TRBJ1-2 and V is TRBV4-1, with D unclear. The TCR sequence derives from a human donor with non-small cell lung cancer that progressed on radiotherapy plus ipilimumab. The CDR3 loop reads CASSRDDGGYTF. The CDR3 bases are TGCGCCAGCAGCCGAGACGACGGCGGCTACACCTTC.